A single sample gave rise to the 9 T cell receptor beta chains below, sequenced in a study of blood T cell repertoires in COVID-19. The protocol was immunoSEQ multiplex PCR, while the TCRdb copy is restricted to in-frame clones and leaves out a portion. The top ten clones hold around 8% of a sample with about 460,000 clones, about 85% of them seen once. The sequencing input was PBMCs or T cells enriched from blood (not recorded which). These TCRs come from a woman in her sixties who had recovered from COVID-19.

This chain joins TRBV5-1 and TRBJ2-1, with D possibly being TRBD2 (6 bases). CDR1 and CDR2 (germline): SGHRS, YFSETQ. The V end was cut by 7 bases, the J end by 0 bases, with 20 bases between. The CDR3 is made up of 17 amino acids. The CDR3 here is CASSLGGQVTSYNEQFF. The CDR3 nucleotides read TGCGCCAGCTCCCTCGGAGGGCAGGTTACCTCCTACAATGAGCAGTTCTTC.

This clone occurred once. This chain uses TRBV28 with TRBJ1-5; no firm D call. V lost 7 bases to trimming and J lost 5 bases, with 15 bases between them. CDR1 is MDHEN, CDR2 SYDVKM, per germline. The CDR3 is 14 amino acids. The CDR3 DNA follows: TGTGCCAGCAAGATTTCGGGGAGGGATCAGCCCCAGCATTTT. It encodes CASKISGRDQPQHF. The variable domain in full, with the rest retrieved from reference TRBV28 and TRBJ1-5, is DVKVTQSSRYLVKRTGEKVFLECVQDMDHENMFWYRQDPGLGLRLIYFSYDVKMKEKGDIPEGYSVSREKKERFSLILESASTNQTSMYLCASKISGRDQPQHFGDGTRLSIL.

V gene TRBV4-1 combines with J gene TRBJ2-3; 7 nucleotides agree with TRBD2. Looked up from germline, CDR1 is MGHRA and CDR2 is YSYEKL. The length of the CDR3 is 17 residues. With 0 bases clipped from V and 2 bases from J, the junction kept 8 bases outside the gene matches. The CDR3 reads CASSQDEASGATDTQYF. The CDR3 DNA sequence: TGCGCCAGCAGCCAAGATGAAGCTAGCGGAGCCACAGATACGCAGTATTTT.

The chain has TRBV11-2 and TRBJ1-1, with 12 bases that match TRBD1. Trimming cost V 3 bases and J 3 bases; bases outside gene matches: 14. This CDR3 has 19 amino acids. Germline lookup yields CDR1 SGHAT and CDR2 FQNNGV. CDR3 DNA: TGTGCCAGCAGCTTTCGTTATCCCGGGACAGGGGGCGGGTACACTGAAGCTTTCTTT. It encodes CASSFRYPGTGGGYTEAFF.

The CDR3 spells CAISHGSSNEAFF. CDR3 bases: TGTGCCATCAGCCACGGGTCCAGCAATGAAGCTTTCTTT. The chain carries TRBV10-3 and TRBJ1-1; D is unclear. Per germline, CDR1 ENHRY and CDR2 SYGVKD. CDR3 length: 13 amino acids. V was clipped by 6 bases and J by 7 bases, with 15 bases between them.

This sequence joins TRBV2 and TRBJ2-2; D remains unclear. In germline, CDR1 is SNHLY, CDR2 FYNNEI. This CDR3 is 15 amino acids long. V lost 7 bases to trimming and J lost 3 bases, with 15 bases between them. The CDR3 nucleotides are TGTGCCAGCACCACCCTTGGGCAGGACACCGGGGAGCTGTTTTTT. Translation gives CASTTLGQDTGELFF.

About this clone: Other DNA sequences in this sample translate to the same CDR3. The rearrangement joins TRBV9 to TRBJ2-1, with 11 bases matching TRBD2. CDR3 length: 15 amino acids. J lost 1 base, V lost 3 bases, and 0 bases had no gene match. Germline lookup yields CDR1 SGDLS and CDR2 YYNGEE. CDR3 sequence (DNA): TGTGCCAGCAGCGCTAGCGGGGGGTCCTACAATGAGCAGTTCTTC. It codes for CASSASGGSYNEQFF.

With respect to this clone: This sample also contains other DNA sequences that code for the same CDR3. This chain links TRBV3-1 (or the pseudogene TRBV3-2) with TRBJ1-1, with 8 bases lining up with TRBD1. The trim removed 5 bases at V and 4 bases at J, leaving 6 bases unmatched. Germline lookup yields CDR1 LGHDT and CDR2 YNNKEL (reference sequence). The CDR3 has 14 amino acids. The CDR3 spells CASSSGGAGTEAFF. DNA of the CDR3: TGTGCCAGCAGCTCAGGGGGCGCAGGCACTGAAGCTTTCTTT.

The rearrangement joins TRBV21-1 to TRBJ1-4; TRBD1 is the table's D call, not checked against the DNA. TRBV21-1 is flagged as a pseudogene. The length of the CDR3 is 16 residues. CDR3 in amino acids: CASSRCASRVNEKLFF. CDR3 DNA: TGTGCCAGCAGCCGCTGTGCGTCCAGGGTTAATGAAAAACTGTTTTTT.